What follows describes a single TCR beta chain. The data are from a study of CD8 T cells in Susac syndrome. TEMRA cells were FACS-enriched, and CD8+ and CD4+ T cells were isolated negatively. An amount of RNA that ranged from roughly 0.5 to 1 ug was reverse transcribed with random hexamers. By means of immunoSEQ multiplex PCR, TCR beta CDR3 spanning 54 Vbeta and 13 Jbeta underwent amplification. A single record per CDR3 protein comes from TCRdb applying MiXCR to the immunoSEQ multiplex PCR reads. The sample lists 150,000 to 200,000 distinct CDR3 sequences; under 95% were seen once. The V gene end was trimmed by 1 base and the J gene end by 4 bases; junction bases not matched to a gene: 3. This CDR3 region has 16 residues. Germline CDR1 is SGHNT and CDR2 is YENEEA.

The sample was CD4+ T cells from PBMCs. J is TRBJ2-3 and V is TRBV11-3, with 12 positions matching TRBD2. This TCR was sampled from a human donor in good health. The chain's CDR3 is CASSLALAGGADTQYF. CDR3 DNA sequence: TGTGCCAGCAGCTTAGCCCTAGCGGGGGGGGCAGATACGCAGTATTTT.